What follows describes a single T cell receptor (beta chain). The CDR3 runs 17 residues. The V and J ends lost 0 bases and 0 bases respectively, with 13 bases between them. The germline V gene encodes CDR1 SGDLS and CDR2 YYNGEE. This entry is derived from a study of blood T cell repertoires in COVID-19. Study overall: Specimens from acute and convalescent COVID-19 originated in the United States, Italy and Spain.

Authors' data handling: Amplified reference gene primers provided the basis for estimating nucleated cell counts. The protocol was immunoSEQ multiplex PCR, while the TCRdb copy is restricted to in-frame clones and leaves out a portion. The V and J calls and clone size come from that table; D and trimming were worked out from the DNA. This table holds under 300,000 clones, 86% found once. The source of this sequence is a woman aged 25 to 39 with active or convalescent COVID-19. The sequenced sample was peripheral blood. The genes are TRBV9 and TRBJ1-3; D is ambiguous. The CDR3 bases are TGTGCCAGCAGCGTAGCTTCCGCTAGCTACTCTGGAAACACCATATATTTT. Its protein product is CASSVASASYSGNTIYF.